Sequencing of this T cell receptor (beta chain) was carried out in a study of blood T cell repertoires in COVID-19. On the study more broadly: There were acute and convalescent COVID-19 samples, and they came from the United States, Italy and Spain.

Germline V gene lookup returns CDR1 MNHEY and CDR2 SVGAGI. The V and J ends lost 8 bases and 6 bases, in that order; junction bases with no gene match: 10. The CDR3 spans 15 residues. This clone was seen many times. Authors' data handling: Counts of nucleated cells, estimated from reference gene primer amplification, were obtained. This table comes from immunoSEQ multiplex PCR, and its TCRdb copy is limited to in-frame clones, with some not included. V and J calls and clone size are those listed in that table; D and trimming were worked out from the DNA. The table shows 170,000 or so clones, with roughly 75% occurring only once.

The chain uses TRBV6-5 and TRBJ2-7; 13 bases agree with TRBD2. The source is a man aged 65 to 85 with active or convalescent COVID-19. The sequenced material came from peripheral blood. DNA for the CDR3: TGTGCCAGCGGAAGACTAGCGGGAGGTGAGGGCGAGCAGTACTTC. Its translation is CASGRLAGGEGEQYF.